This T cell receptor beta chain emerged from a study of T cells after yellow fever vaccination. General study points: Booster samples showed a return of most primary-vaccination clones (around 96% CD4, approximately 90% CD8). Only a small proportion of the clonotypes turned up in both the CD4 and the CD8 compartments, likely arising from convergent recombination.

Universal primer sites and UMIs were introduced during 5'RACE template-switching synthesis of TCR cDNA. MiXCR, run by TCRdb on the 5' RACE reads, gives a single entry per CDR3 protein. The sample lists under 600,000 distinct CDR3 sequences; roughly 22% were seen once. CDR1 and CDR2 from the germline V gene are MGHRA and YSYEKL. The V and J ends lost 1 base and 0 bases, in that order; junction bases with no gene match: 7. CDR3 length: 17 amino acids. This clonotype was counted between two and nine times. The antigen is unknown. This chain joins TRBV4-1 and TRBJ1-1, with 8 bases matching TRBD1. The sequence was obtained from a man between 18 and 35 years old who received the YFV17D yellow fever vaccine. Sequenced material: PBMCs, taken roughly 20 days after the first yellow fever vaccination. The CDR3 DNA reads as TGCGCCAGCAGCCAAGGGCCGTACAGGGGGATGAACACTGAAGCTTTCTTT. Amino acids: CASSQGPYRGMNTEAFF.